This T cell receptor (beta chain) emerged from a study of blood T cells in healthy people across ages. Together with a sample-barcoded 5' primer, a J-beta primer mix was included in a second PCR lasting roughly 6 to 12 cycles. MiXCR, run by TCRdb on the 5' RACE reads, gives a single entry per CDR3 protein. The sample holds fewer than 2,000,000 distinct CDR3 sequences, 35% to 50% seen once. Concerning this clonotype: A read error may produce the germline difference seen at one junction end.

The V gene's germline CDR1 is SGHTA and CDR2 FQGNSA. The CDR3 length is 18 residues. Material: blood. This chain links TRBV7-2 with TRBJ1-5; 7 bases fit TRBD1. The source is a human donor in good health. CDR3 nucleotides: TGTGCCGGCAGCTTAGGTCACGAAAGACAGGGCGGGGTTCAGCCCCAGCATTTT. It is translated as CAGSLGHERQGGVQPQHF.